This T cell receptor beta chain was recovered during a study of cytomegalovirus exposure and HLA in healthy donors. General study findings and limits: According to reports, the classifier identified cytomegalovirus status with high specificity and sensitivity. The study listed under 200 cytomegalovirus-associated TCR beta chains. As confirmed in vitro, a few CMV-associated chains were specific for CMV antigens.

The CDR3 covers 15 residues. The germline gives CDR1 SGHVS, CDR2 FQNEAQ. V trimming: 4 bases; J trimming: 6 bases; junction bases outside the gene matches: 8. Comment on this clone: Its antigen is as yet unknown.

Researchers ran the PCR with 60 Vbeta and 13 Jbeta primers. Generated by immunoSEQ multiplex PCR, the TCRdb table keeps only in-frame clones and is missing some. The sample has some 190,000 clones; 70% to 90% are singletons. The sequencing input was PBMCs. J is TRBJ1-2 and V is TRBV7-8, with 10 bases identical to TRBD1. This TCR was sampled from a woman aged 18 to 35 in good health and CMV-seronegative. This CDR3 reads CASSWRGQGRNGYTF. The CDR3 region has the DNA TGTGCCAGCAGCTGGAGGGGACAGGGGAGAAATGGCTACACCTTC.